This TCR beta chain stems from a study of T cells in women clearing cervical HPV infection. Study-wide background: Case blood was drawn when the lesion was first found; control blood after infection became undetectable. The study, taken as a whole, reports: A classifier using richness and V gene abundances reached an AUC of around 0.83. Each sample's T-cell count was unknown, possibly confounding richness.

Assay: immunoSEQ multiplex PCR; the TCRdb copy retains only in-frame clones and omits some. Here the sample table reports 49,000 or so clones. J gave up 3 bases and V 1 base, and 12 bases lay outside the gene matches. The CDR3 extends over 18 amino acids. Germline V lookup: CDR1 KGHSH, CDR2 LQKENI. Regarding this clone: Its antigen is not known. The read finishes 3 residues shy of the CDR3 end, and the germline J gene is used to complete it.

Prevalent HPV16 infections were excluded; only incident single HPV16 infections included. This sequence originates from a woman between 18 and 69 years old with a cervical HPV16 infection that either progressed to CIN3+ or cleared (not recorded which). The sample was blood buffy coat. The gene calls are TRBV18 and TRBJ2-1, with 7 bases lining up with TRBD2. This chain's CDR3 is CASSPRGGLVRIYNEQFF. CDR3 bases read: TGTGCCAGCTCACCACGGGGGGGGTTGGTACGGATCTACAATGAG.